This TCR beta chain was identified in a study of T cell responses to AZD1222 COVID-19 vaccine. Study conclusions and caveats: Donor demographics were predominantly white British with a female majority; clonal diversity may be underestimated. CD4 TCRs covered the whole spike, strongest at regions 160-218 and 743-854. The peak T cell response came first, and repertoires were sampled only after it. With two AZD1222 doses given, Spike-specific TCR breadth and depth both rose.

About this clone: As yet, its antigen is unknown.

Here immunoSEQ multiplex PCR was the method, and the copy in TCRdb shows in-frame clones only, minus some. The top ten hold 4% to 4.5% of the sample, which has around 95,000 clones, over 75% seen once. Source: peripheral blood, taken on day 0 of MenACWY control vaccination. The receptor was isolated from an adult in good health.

Written as DNA, the CDR3 is TGTGCCAGCAGCTTAGCTTCCCAGGGGGCTGGTAACTATGGCTACACCTTC. Encoded protein: CASSLASQGAGNYGYTF. The chain combines TRBV7-2 with TRBJ1-2, with TRBD1 identical over 8 bases. The germline V gene has CDR1 SGHTA and CDR2 FQGNSA. Trimming took 0 bases from V and 1 from J; bases not matched to a gene: 7. The CDR3 spans 17 residues.